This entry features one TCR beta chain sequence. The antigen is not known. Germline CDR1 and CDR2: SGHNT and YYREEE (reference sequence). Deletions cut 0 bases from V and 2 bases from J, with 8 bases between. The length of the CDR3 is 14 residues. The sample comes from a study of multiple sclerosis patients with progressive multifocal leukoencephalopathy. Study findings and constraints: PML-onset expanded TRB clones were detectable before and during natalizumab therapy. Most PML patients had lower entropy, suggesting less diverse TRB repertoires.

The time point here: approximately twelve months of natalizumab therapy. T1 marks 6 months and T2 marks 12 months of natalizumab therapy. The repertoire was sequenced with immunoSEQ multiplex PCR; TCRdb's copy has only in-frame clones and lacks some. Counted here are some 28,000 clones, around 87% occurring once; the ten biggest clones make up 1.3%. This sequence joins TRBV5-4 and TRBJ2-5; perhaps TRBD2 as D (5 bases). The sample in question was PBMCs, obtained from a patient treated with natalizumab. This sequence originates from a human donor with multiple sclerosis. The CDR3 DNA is TGTGCCAGCAGCTTGGCGACGGGGCAAGAGACCCAGTACTTC. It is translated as CASSLATGQETQYF.